The T cell receptor beta chain under discussion was sequenced for a study of tumor and adjacent non-tumor tissue in lung cancer. Study at large: The cohort had 12 to 13 adenocarcinoma, a couple of squamous cell and 1 small cell patients. Each sample yielded millions of productive TCRbeta reads on average.

The study, taken as a whole, reports: Compared with tumor, normal lung showed significantly lower TCR diversity.

This sample's RNA came from whole unsorted tissue. Distant lung tissue was collected more than 3 cm away from the tumor edge. Newly diagnosed lung cancer patients had thoracic surgery in China, August–November 2014, without prior chemotherapy. Three rounds of nested PCR, following a modified ARM-PCR protocol, produced the TCRbeta library. TCRdb re-analysed the multiplex PCR reads in MiXCR, keeping a single row per CDR3 protein. The data hold about 67,000 distinct CDR3 sequences, with about 77% observed a single time. Remarks on this clonotype: Its specificity is not known.

Germline loops: CDR1 SGHDT, CDR2 YYEEEE. V was pared by 4 bases and J by 5 bases, with 15 bases between. This CDR3 has 14 amino acids. The TCR sequence derives from a man between 60 and 75 years old with non-small cell lung cancer. The V call is TRBV5-6, the J call TRBJ2-5; D not certain. Material for sequencing was distant non-tumor lung tissue. As DNA, the CDR3 is TGTGCCAGCAGCGGCAGGAGATCCGCGGAGACCCAGTACTTC. The encoded protein is CASSGRRSAETQYF.